The 13 T cell receptor beta chains listed next were all sequenced from one sample in a study of T-cell memory formation after mild COVID-19. Using its own MiXCR run on the 5' RACE reads, TCRdb lists one record per CDR3 protein. The data contain approximately 350,000 distinct CDR3 sequences, around an eighth of them seen just once; the ten biggest clones take up around 21%. The sample was PBMCs or a T cell subset sorted from them (not recorded which). The receptors here all came from a man younger than 35 who had mild COVID-19 (a few samples of this study predate the infection). Cell type and time point are not known.

This clonotype was observed a handful of times. The chain joins TRBV5-4 to TRBJ2-2; D gene uncertain. Trimming left V 5 bases short and J 3 bases short, with 11 bases between. Germline values: CDR1 SGHNT, CDR2 YYREEE (reference sequence). The CDR3 length is 14 residues. CDR3 loop: CASRSSLYTGELFF. CDR3 nucleotide sequence: TGTGCCAGCAGATCTTCCCTATACACCGGGGAGCTGTTTTTT. Full variable domain (missing parts from reference TRBV5-4 and TRBJ2-2): ETGVTQSPTHLIKTRGQQVTLRCSSQSGHNTVSWYQQALGQGPQFIFQYYREEENGRGNFPPRFSGLQFPNYSSELNVNALELDDSALYLCASRSSLYTGELFFGEGSRLTVL.

This clonotype was seen many times. The chain combines TRBV6-6 with TRBJ1-6; D uncertain. Trimming removed 7 bases at V and 10 bases at J, with 17 bases between. This CDR3 comprises 14 residues. Germline values: CDR1 MNHNY, CDR2 SVGAGI (reference sequence). CDR3 sequence (DNA): TGTGCCAGCACCCCGGGCGGTCAAGAGTCACCCCTCCACTTT. This encodes CASTPGGQESPLHF.

The V call is TRBV5-1, the J call TRBJ2-3; the D gene is possibly TRBD1 (5 bases). Germline V CDR1 and CDR2: SGHRS, YFSETQ. The germline V and J ends were trimmed by 1 base and 5 bases, with 11 bases remaining between them. The CDR3 totals 14 residues. For the CDR3, the DNA is TGCGCCAGCAGCTTGTTTCCCGGACAAGATACGCAGTATTTT. Translating it yields CASSLFPGQDTQYF.

The chain couples TRBV7-9 to TRBJ2-6; D tentatively fits TRBD1 or TRBD2 (7 bases each). The germline CDR1 and CDR2 sequences are SEHNR and FQNEAQ (reference sequence). The length of the CDR3 is 20 residues. Trimming pared 0 bases from V and 2 bases from J, leaving 20 bases between. As DNA, the CDR3 is TGTGCCAGCAGCTTAGCCCCTGGGAGGGGGCTCTTAACTGGGGCCAACGTCCTGACTTTC. Amino acids: CASSLAPGRGLLTGANVLTF.

The sample holds a few counts of this clonotype. The V call is TRBV4-3, the J call TRBJ2-2; no clear D gene. The length of the CDR3 is 15 residues. V lost 2 bases and J 5 bases, leaving 12 bases between the germline ends. The V gene's germline CDR1 is LGHNA and CDR2 YSLEER. The CDR3 coding sequence is TGCGCCAGCAGCCAAACCACTTTTTTGACCGGGGAGCTGTTTTTT. Its translation: CASSQTTFLTGELFF.

The rearrangement uses TRBV5-6 and TRBJ2-7; 8 positions agree with TRBD1. V trimming: 9 bases; J trimming: 4 bases; junction bases outside the gene matches: 12. The CDR3 extends over 14 amino acids. Germline CDR1 reads SGHDT; CDR2 reads YYEEEE. The CDR3 loop reads CATLGRQGWYEQYV. CDR3 DNA: TGTGCCACCCTTGGCCGACAGGGGTGGTACGAGCAGTACGTC.

This clonotype occurred a few times. The chain combines TRBV12-3 or TRBV12-4 with TRBJ2-7; 9 bases are a match to TRBD2. The ends lost 0 bases at V and 0 bases at J; junction bases unmatched: 6. CDR3 length equals 17 residues. The DNA of the CDR3 is TGTGCCAGCAGTTTAGCTAGCGGGGGTACGAGCTCCTACGAGCAGTACTTC. Its translation is CASSLASGGTSSYEQYF.

This clonotype was seen more than once but under ten times. This chain connects TRBV12-3 or TRBV12-4 to TRBJ2-2; 11 bases line up with TRBD2. The CDR3 contains 15 residues. J gave up 8 bases and V 6 bases, and 8 bases lay outside the gene matches. This CDR3 is CASRRLAGTLGELFF. In DNA, the CDR3 is TGTGCCAGCAGGCGACTAGCGGGGACTCTGGGGGAGCTGTTTTTT.

The rearrangement uses TRBV4-3 and TRBJ1-6; 8 nucleotides agree with TRBD1. From germline, CDR1 is LGHNA and CDR2 YSLEER. This CDR3 spans 19 amino acids. Trimming cost V 1 base and J 3 bases; bases outside gene matches: 11. This chain's CDR3 is CASSQGPRTGTLYNSPLHF. CDR3 nucleotide sequence: TGCGCCAGCAGCCAAGGCCCACGGACAGGGACCCTCTATAATTCACCCCTCCACTTT.

The J gene is TRBJ2-7, the V gene TRBV4-1, with 9 bases fitting TRBD1. V was pared by 8 bases and J by 3 bases, with 8 bases of the junction left unmatched. This CDR3 comprises 14 residues. The V gene's germline CDR1 is MGHRA and CDR2 YSYEKL. The CDR3 coding sequence is TGCGCCAGCTACCGGACAGGGGCATTCTACGAGCAGTACTTC. Its translation: CASYRTGAFYEQYF.

The chain is built from TRBV7-9 and TRBJ2-7; TRBD1 agrees at 7 bases. Trimming cost V 2 bases and J 5 bases; bases outside gene matches: 9. Germline V gene data show CDR1 as SEHNR and CDR2 as FQNEAQ (reference sequence). The CDR3 is 15 amino acids. CDR3 sequence reads: CASSLLTGSSDEQYF. As DNA, the CDR3 is TGTGCCAGCAGCTTACTGACAGGGTCATCGGACGAGCAGTACTTC.

This clonotype has just a few counts. The rearrangement joins TRBV20-1 to TRBJ1-1; perhaps TRBD1 as D (5 bases). The germline CDR1 and CDR2 sequences are DFQATT and SNEGSKA (reference sequence). The V and J ends lost 2 bases and 0 bases respectively, with 19 bases between them. The CDR3 runs 17 residues. CDR3 sequence reads: CSARKPASRQLNTEAFF. The CDR3 nucleotides read TGCAGTGCTAGAAAGCCCGCATCCAGACAGTTGAACACTGAAGCTTTCTTT.

This chain joins TRBV12-3 or TRBV12-4 and TRBJ2-1; 13 bases agree with TRBD2. The CDR3 runs 15 residues. Trimming cost V 5 bases and J 4 bases; bases outside gene matches: 2. The CDR3 loop reads CASSRGLAGYNEQFF. CDR3 coding DNA: TGTGCCAGCAGTCGGGGACTAGCGGGGTACAATGAGCAGTTCTTC.